The next 11 T cell receptor beta chains were all read from a single sample in a study of post-analysis software for immune sequencing data. Whole-study findings and limits: When patients were compared with controls, 5 or 6 TRBV segments were more frequent, TRBV5-6, TRBV5-1 and TRBV20-1 among them.

Unique molecular identifiers featured in each of the TCR beta cDNA libraries. TCRdb reprocessed the PCR reads via MiXCR and lists one record per CDR3 protein. The table has fewer than 850,000 distinct CDR3 sequences, just over 45% seen once. Which antigens these TCRs recognize remains unknown. Sequencing was performed on blood. The receptors were gathered from a girl aged 10 to 17 with multiple sclerosis.

The chain joins TRBV7-9 to TRBJ2-3; TRBD2 is a possible D gene (5 bases). The CDR3 length is 15 residues. The germline CDR1 and CDR2 sequences are SEHNR and FQNEAQ (reference sequence). Trimming took off 10 bases at V and 3 bases at J, with 20 bases between the two ends. CDR3 nucleotides: TGTGCCACAACCGAATTGATTGAGGGTACAGATACGCAGTATTTT. Protein: CATTELIEGTDTQYF.

V usage is TRBV15 and J usage is TRBJ2-7, with no clear D. Per germline, CDR1 LNHNV and CDR2 YYDKDF (reference sequence). The V end was cut by 0 bases, the J end by 6 bases, with 9 bases between. The CDR3 consists of 13 residues. The CDR3 DNA follows: TGTGCCACCAGCAGAGATCGGCGGTTCGAGCAGTACTTC. Translating it yields CATSRDRRFEQYF.

The chain links TRBV11-2 to TRBJ2-7; 9 nucleotides agree with TRBD1. The CDR3 runs 15 residues. Germline values: CDR1 SGHAT, CDR2 FQNNGV. V gave up 4 bases and J gave up 3 bases; unmatched junction bases: 7. CDR3 coding DNA: TGTGCCAGCAGCTCGGGACAGGGCCCTAACTACGAGCAGTACTTC. Translating gives CASSSGQGPNYEQYF.

The rearrangement joins TRBV20-1 to TRBJ1-4; possible D gene TRBD1, 5 bases. Germline CDR1 reads DFQATT; CDR2 reads SNEGSKA (reference sequence). This CDR3 spans 16 amino acids. The ends were cut back, 0 bases at V and 1 base at J, with 12 bases in the middle. CDR3: CSARDRVRGTNEKLFF. The CDR3 coding sequence is TGCAGTGCTAGAGACAGGGTCCGCGGAACTAATGAAAAACTGTTTTTT.

There are a few counts of this clonotype. This sequence joins TRBV6-5 and TRBJ1-2, with D tentatively TRBD1 (5 bases). This CDR3 has 18 residues. CDR1 and CDR2 (germline): MNHEY, SVGAGI. The V gene lost 2 bases and the J gene lost 0 bases, with 19 bases spanning the gap. The CDR3, as DNA: TGTGCCAGCAGTTACCTAGGGGTCGGGGGTGCCTCTAACTATGGCTACACCTTC. It encodes CASSYLGVGGASNYGYTF.

The chain uses TRBV20-1 and TRBJ1-4; D is possibly TRBD1 (5 bases). Germline CDR1 and CDR2: DFQATT and SNEGSKA (reference sequence). V lost 1 base, J lost 8 bases, and 17 bases lay in between. This CDR3 region has 15 residues. In DNA form, the CDR3 reads TGCAGTGCTAGAGTCGAGGTCAGCCGGGGGGAAAAACTGTTTTTT. This gives the protein CSARVEVSRGEKLFF.

The chain carries TRBV7-2 and TRBJ1-5; D call uncertain. The CDR3 contains 14 residues. Germline CDR1 SGHTA, CDR2 FQGNSA. V shed 4 bases and J shed 4 bases, with 11 bases lying between them. As DNA, the CDR3 is TGTGCCAGCAGCTCAGGACCGCAGAATCAGCCCCAGCATTTT. Its translation is CASSSGPQNQPQHF.

This clonotype was counted only a few times. This rearrangement joins TRBV7-8 to TRBJ1-2; D is uncertain. CDR3 length: 13 amino acids. CDR1 is SGHVS, CDR2 FQNEAQ, per germline. V was pared by 2 bases and J by 2 bases, with 6 bases between. This CDR3 reads CASSLKENYGYTF. In nucleotides, the CDR3 is TGTGCCAGCAGCTTAAAGGAGAACTATGGCTACACCTTC.

This rearrangement joins TRBV20-1 to TRBJ2-5, with 7 bases matching TRBD1. The CDR3 sequence is 15 residues long. The V segment lost 0 bases and the J segment 1 base; nucleotides outside the gene matches: 5. Germline V gives CDR1 DFQATT, CDR2 SNEGSKA (reference sequence). The CDR3 sequence is CSARERDSTQETQYF. CDR3 in DNA: TGCAGTGCTAGAGAAAGGGACAGTACCCAAGAGACCCAGTACTTC.

This clonotype was observed a handful of times. The J gene is TRBJ1-5, the V gene TRBV19, with D unclear. This CDR3 region has 14 residues. The germline CDR1 and CDR2 sequences are LNHDA and SQIVND (reference sequence). V lost 4 bases and J lost 3, with 10 bases in between. CDR3: CASSTPAFNQPQHF. DNA for the CDR3: TGTGCCAGTAGTACTCCAGCCTTCAATCAGCCCCAGCATTTT.

This clonotype came up once. J is TRBJ1-2 and V is TRBV14, with a tentative D call TRBD1 (5 bases). CDR3 length equals 14 residues. The V end lost 0 bases, the J end lost 8 bases, and 13 bases lay between the germline ends. Per germline, CDR1 SGHDN and CDR2 FVKESK. The CDR3 protein is CASSQDRGARGYTF. CDR3 in DNA: TGTGCCAGCAGCCAAGATCGGGGCGCGCGCGGCTACACCTTC.